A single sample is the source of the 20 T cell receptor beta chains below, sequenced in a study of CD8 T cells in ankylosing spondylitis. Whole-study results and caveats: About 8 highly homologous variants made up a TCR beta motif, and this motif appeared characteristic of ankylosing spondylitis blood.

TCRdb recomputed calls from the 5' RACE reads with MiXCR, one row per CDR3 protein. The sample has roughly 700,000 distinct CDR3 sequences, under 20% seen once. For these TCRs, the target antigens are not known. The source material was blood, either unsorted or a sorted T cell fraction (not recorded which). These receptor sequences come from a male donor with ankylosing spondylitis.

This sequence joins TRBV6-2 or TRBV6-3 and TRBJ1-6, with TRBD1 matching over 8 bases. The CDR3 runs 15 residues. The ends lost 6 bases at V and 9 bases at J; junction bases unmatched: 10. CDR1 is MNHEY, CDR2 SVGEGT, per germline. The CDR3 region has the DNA TGTGCCAGCAGCCTACTGACAGGGGAGAGTTCACCCCTCCACTTT. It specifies CASSLLTGESSPLHF.

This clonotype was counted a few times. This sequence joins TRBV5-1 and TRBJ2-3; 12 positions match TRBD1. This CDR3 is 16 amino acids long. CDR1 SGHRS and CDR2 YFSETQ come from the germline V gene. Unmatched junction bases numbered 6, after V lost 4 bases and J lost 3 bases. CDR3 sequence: CASSPPGQGATDTQYF. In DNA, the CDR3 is TGCGCCAGCAGCCCACCGGGACAGGGGGCAACAGATACGCAGTATTTT.

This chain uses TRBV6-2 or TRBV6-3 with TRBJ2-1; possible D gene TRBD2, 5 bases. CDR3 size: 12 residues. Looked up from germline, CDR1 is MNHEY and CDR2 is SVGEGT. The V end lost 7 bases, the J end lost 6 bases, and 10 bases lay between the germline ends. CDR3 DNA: TGTGCCAGCACGGAGGCCCGCAATGAGCAGTTCTTC. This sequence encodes CASTEARNEQFF.

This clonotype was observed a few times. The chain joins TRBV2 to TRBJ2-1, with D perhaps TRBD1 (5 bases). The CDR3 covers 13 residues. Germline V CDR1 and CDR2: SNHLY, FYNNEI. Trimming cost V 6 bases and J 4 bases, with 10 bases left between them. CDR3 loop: CASRWGQYNEQFF. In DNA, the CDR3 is TGTGCCAGCAGGTGGGGCCAGTACAATGAGCAGTTCTTC.

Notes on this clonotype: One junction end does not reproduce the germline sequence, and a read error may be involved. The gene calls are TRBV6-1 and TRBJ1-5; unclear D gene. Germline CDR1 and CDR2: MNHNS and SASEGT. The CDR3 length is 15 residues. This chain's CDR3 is CASSDWGTTNKPQHF. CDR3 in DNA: TGTGCCAGCAGTGACTGGGGTACTACCAATAAGCCCCAGCATTTT.

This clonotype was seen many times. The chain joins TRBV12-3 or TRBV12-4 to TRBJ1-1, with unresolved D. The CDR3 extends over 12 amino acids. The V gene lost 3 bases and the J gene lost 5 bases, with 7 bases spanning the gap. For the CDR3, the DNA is TGTGCCAGCAGTTTCGTAAGAACTGAAGCTTTCTTT. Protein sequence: CASSFVRTEAFF.

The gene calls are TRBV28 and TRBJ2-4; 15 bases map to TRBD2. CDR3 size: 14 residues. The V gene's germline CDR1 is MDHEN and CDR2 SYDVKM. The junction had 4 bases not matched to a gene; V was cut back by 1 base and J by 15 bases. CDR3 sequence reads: CASSLLGTSGRSYF. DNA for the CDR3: TGTGCCAGCAGTTTATTAGGGACTAGCGGGAGGTCGTACTTC.

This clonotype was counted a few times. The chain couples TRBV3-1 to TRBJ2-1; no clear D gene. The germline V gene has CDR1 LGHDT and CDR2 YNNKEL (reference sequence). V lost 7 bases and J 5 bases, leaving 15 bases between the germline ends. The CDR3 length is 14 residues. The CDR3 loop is CASMVDTRHNEQFF. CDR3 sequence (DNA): TGTGCCAGCATGGTAGATACGCGGCACAATGAGCAGTTCTTC.

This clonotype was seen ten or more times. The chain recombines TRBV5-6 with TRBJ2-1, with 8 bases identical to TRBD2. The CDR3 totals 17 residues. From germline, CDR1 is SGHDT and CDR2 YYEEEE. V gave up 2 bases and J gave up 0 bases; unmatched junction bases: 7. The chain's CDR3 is CASSFLLAASSYNEQFF. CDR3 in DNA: TGTGCCAGCAGCTTTCTACTAGCGGCGAGCTCCTACAATGAGCAGTTCTTC. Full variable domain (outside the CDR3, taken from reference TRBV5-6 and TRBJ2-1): DAGVTQSPTHLIKTRGQQVTLRCSPKSGHDTVSWYQQALGQGPQFIFQYYEEEERQRGNFPDRFSGHQFPNYSSELNVNALLLGDSALYLCASSFLLAASSYNEQFFGPGTRLTVL.

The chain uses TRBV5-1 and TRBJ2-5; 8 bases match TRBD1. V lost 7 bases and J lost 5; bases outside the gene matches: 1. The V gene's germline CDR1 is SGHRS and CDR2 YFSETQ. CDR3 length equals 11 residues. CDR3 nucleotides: TGCGCCAGCTGGGACAGGGAGACCCAGTACTTC. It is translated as CASWDRETQYF.

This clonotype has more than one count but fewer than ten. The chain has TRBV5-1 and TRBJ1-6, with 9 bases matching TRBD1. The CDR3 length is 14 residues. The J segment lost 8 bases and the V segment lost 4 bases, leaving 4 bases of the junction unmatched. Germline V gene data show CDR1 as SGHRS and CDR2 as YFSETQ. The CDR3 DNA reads TGCGCCAGCAGCGTCCGACAGGGGGATTCACCCCTCCACTTT. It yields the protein CASSVRQGDSPLHF.

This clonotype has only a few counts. CDR3 amino acids: CASSQERMGLGEKLFF. The CDR3 nucleotides are TGCGCCAGCAGCCAAGAAAGGATGGGGTTAGGTGAAAAACTGTTTTTT. The V call is TRBV4-1, the J call TRBJ1-4, with D unresolved. Trimming left V 0 bases short and J 7 bases short, with 15 bases between. CDR1 is MGHRA and CDR2 is YSYEKL in the germline V gene. The CDR3 spans 16 residues.

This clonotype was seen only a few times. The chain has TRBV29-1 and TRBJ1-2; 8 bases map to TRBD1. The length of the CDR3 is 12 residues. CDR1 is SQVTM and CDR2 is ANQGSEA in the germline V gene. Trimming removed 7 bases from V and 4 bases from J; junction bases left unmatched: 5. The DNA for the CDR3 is TGCAGCGCACAGGGGGATGGCTATGGCTACACCTTC. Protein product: CSAQGDGYGYTF.

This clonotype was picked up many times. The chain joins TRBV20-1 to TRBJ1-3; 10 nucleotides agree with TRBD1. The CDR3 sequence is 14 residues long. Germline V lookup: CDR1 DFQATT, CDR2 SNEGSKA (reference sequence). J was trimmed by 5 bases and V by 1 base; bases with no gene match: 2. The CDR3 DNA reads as TGCAGTGCTAGAGGACAGGGGGCAAGAAACACCATATATTTT. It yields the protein CSARGQGARNTIYF.

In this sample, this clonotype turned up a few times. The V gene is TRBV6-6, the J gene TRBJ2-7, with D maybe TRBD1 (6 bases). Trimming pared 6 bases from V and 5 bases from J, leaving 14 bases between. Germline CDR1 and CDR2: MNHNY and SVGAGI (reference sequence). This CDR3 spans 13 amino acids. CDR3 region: CASRSGQTNEQYF. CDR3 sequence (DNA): TGTGCCAGCAGAAGCGGACAGACAAACGAGCAGTACTTC.

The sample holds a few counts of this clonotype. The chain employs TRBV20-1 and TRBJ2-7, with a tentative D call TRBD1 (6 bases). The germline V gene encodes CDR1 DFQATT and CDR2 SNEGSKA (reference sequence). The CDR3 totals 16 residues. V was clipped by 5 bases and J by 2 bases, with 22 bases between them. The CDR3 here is CSAPGQQGSDAYEQYF. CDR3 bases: TGCAGTGCTCCGGGTCAACAGGGATCCGACGCCTACGAGCAGTACTTC.

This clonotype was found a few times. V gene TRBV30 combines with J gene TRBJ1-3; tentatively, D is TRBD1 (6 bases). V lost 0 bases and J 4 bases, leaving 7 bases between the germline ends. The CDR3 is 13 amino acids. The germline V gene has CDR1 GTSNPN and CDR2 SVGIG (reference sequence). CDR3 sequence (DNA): TGTGCCTGGAGTGTAGGGACAGGAAACACCATATATTTT. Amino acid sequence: CAWSVGTGNTIYF.

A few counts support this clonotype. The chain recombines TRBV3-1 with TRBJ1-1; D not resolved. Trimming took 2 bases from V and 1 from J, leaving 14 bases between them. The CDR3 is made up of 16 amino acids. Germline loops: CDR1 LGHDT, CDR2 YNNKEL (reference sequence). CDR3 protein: CASSQRSSHRNTEAFF. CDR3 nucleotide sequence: TGTGCCAGCAGCCAAAGGTCCTCCCACAGGAACACTGAAGCTTTCTTT.

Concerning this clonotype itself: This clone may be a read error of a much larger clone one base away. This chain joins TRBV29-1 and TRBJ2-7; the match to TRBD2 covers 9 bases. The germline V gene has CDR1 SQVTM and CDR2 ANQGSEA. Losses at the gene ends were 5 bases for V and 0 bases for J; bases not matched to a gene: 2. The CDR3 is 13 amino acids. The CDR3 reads CSVHSGSSYEQYF. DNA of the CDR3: TGCAGCGTTCATAGCGGGAGCTCCTACGAGCAGTACTTC.

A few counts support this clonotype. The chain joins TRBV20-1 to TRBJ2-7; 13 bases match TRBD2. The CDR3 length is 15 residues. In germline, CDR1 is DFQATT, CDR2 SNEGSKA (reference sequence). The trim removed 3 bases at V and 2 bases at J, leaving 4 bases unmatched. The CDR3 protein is CSASLGTSGTYEQYF. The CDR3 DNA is TGCAGTGCTAGCCTCGGGACTAGCGGGACCTACGAGCAGTACTTC.